Included here is one T cell receptor (beta chain) sequence, with context. Some clones are missing from TCRdb's copy, which holds only in-frame ones; the method was immunoSEQ multiplex PCR. The sample carries 200,000 to 250,000 clones, over 75% recorded once. These data originate in a study of blood T cell repertoires in COVID-19. From germline, CDR1 is MDHEN and CDR2 SYDVKM. The CDR3 runs to 15 residues. Germline trimming cut 6 bases from V and 3 bases from J; bases unmatched to any gene: 4. The clonotype was recovered from a human donor in a cohort sampled during active COVID-19. The chain employs TRBV28 and TRBJ2-3, with 12 bases lining up with TRBD2. Sequencing was done on a sample of peripheral blood. The CDR3 here is CASRYGLAGTDTQYF. In DNA, the CDR3 is TGTGCCAGCAGATATGGACTAGCGGGAACAGATACGCAGTATTTT.